The clone carrying this T cell receptor (beta chain) has a count of ten or more. The antigen is unknown. The data derive from a study of T-cell reconstitution after alpha-beta-depleted transplantation in children. Findings and limits, study-wide: The authors attributed T-cell counts and diversity one year after transplant mostly to newly produced T cells. Expanded clones from the graft, numbering several hundred, reportedly supplied alpha-beta T cells about two months after transplant.

Unique molecular identifiers were built into the TCRbeta library. MiXCR was run by TCRdb on the PCR reads, yielding one entry per CDR3 protein. The data contain about 440,000 distinct CDR3 sequences, roughly 43% of them seen just once; the ten biggest clones take up 27%. Germline V gene data show CDR1 as MNHEY and CDR2 as SVGEGT. V lost 5 bases and J 0 bases, leaving 9 bases between the germline ends. The CDR3 sequence is 14 residues long. The sequence derives from a girl aged 2-10 years with aplastic anemia, due to receive a stem cell transplant. Sequenced material: PBMCs, taken before TCRalphabeta/CD19-depleted stem cell transplant. J is TRBJ2-3 and V is TRBV6-2 or TRBV6-3; tentatively, D is TRBD2 (6 bases). The chain's CDR3 is CASSTGTSTDTQYF. The DNA for the CDR3 is TGTGCCAGCAGTACCGGGACTAGCACAGATACGCAGTATTTT.